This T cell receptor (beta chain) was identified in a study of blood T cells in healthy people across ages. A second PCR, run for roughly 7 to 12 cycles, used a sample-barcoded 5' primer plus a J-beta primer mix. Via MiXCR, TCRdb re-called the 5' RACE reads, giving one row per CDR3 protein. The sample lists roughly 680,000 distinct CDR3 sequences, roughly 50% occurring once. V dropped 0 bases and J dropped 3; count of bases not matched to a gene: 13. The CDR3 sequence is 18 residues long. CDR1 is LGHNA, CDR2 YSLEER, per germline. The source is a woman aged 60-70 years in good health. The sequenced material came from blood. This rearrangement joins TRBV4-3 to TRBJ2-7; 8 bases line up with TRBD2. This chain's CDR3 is CASSQEIPRGLEYYEQYF. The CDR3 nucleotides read TGCGCCAGCAGCCAAGAGATTCCCCGGGGACTAGAGTACTACGAGCAGTACTTC.